This TCR beta chain was documented in a study of blood T cell repertoires in COVID-19. Study-level background: Samples came from the United States, Italy and Spain, spanning acute and convalescent COVID-19. In each case, the material was cDNA or gDNA derived from T cells, B-cell-depleted T cells, or PBMCs.

This clone was counted a single time. Per the original methods: Amplification from reference gene primers served as the basis for estimated nucleated cell counts. Some clones are missing from TCRdb's copy, which holds only in-frame ones; the method was immunoSEQ multiplex PCR. From that table come the V and J calls and clone size; the DNA was used to work out D and trimming. The data contain 100,000 or so clones, 80% to 90% of them singletons. The V gene lost 4 bases and the J gene lost 5 bases, with 6 bases spanning the gap. The CDR3 contains 12 residues. From germline, CDR1 is LNHDA and CDR2 SQIVND (reference sequence).

The source is a human donor in a cohort sampled during active COVID-19. Sequencing used peripheral blood. The V gene is TRBV19, the J gene TRBJ2-1; D is uncertain. Written as DNA, the CDR3 is TGTGCCAGTAGTAGGTCGGACAATGAGCAGTTCTTC. Amino acids: CASSRSDNEQFF.